This T cell receptor beta chain is from a study of blood T cell repertoires in COVID-19. In the study overall: Italy, Spain and the United States were the sources of the convalescent and acute COVID-19 samples. Sources were T cells, B-cell-depleted T cells, or PBMCs; the material itself was cDNA or gDNA.

The Seattle patients joined while their infection was active and were tracked longitudinally afterward. This CDR3 comprises 14 residues. From germline, CDR1 is KGHSY and CDR2 FQNENV. Between the trimmed V and J ends, which lost 4 bases and 2 bases, there was a span of 9 bases. Original processing notes: The assay estimated nucleated cells by amplifying reference gene primers. Using immunoSEQ multiplex PCR, the repertoire was profiled, and TCRdb retains in-frame clones only, with some absent. The DNA gave D and trimming, while V, J and clone size come from that table. Here the sample spans tens of thousands of clones, 89% being singletons.

The TCR was taken from a woman in her fifties or sixties with COVID-19, enrolled during active disease. The chain couples TRBV16 to TRBJ1-3; TRBD1 is a possible D gene (6 bases). Input material: peripheral blood. Here the CDR3 DNA reads TGTGCCAGCAGCCGTTCAGGGGCTGGAAACACCATATATTTT. Its translation: CASSRSGAGNTIYF.